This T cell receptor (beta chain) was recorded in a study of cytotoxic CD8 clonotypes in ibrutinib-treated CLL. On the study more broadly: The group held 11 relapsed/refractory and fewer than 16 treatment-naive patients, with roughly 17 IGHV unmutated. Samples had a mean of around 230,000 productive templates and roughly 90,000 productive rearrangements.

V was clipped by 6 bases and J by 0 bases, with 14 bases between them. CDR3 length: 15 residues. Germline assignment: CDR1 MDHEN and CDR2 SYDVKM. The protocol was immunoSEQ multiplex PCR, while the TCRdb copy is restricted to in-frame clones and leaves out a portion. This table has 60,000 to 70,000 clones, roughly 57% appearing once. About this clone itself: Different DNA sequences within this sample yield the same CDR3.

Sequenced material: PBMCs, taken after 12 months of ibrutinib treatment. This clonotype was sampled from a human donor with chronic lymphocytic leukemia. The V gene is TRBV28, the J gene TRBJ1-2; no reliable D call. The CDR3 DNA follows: TGTGCCAGCAGACCCCCCGGTGGGGCTAACTATGGCTACACCTTC. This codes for CASRPPGGANYGYTF.